A single sample gave rise to the 4 T cell receptor beta chains below, sequenced in a study of vaccination effects on CD4 cells after COVID-19. Libraries were prepared by immunoSEQ multiplex PCR; TCRdb keeps only in-frame clonotypes and omits some of them. Of over 55,000 clones detected, roughly 75% appear once; the ten largest clones hold about 3.5%. ViraFEST used viral peptide pools to expand antigen-specific CD4+ T cells before sequencing. Investigators separated out CD4+ T cells once around nine days of culture had passed. According to the study, vaccine recipients showed no prior SARS-CoV-2 infection and negative nucleocapsid antibodies. These receptors lack a known antigen. Sample: CD4+ T cells from PBMCs cultured with HCoV-OC43 spike peptides, taken before COVID-19 vaccination. The subset was: HCoV-OC43 spike overlapping peptide pool stimulation. Source of these receptors: a human donor who received a COVID-19 vaccine.

This clone was counted between two and nine times. The rearrangement joins TRBV29-1 to TRBJ1-1, with unresolved D. CDR3 length equals 12 residues. Deletions cut 2 bases from V and 7 bases from J, with 11 bases between. Germline CDR1 and CDR2: SQVTM and ANQGSEA. CDR3 coding DNA: TGCAGCGTTGAACATGGTGGGGATGAAGCTTTCTTT. It codes for CSVEHGGDEAFF. The variable domain in full, with the rest retrieved from reference TRBV29-1 and TRBJ1-1, is SAVISQKPSRDICQRGTSLTIQCQVDSQVTMMFWYRQQPGQSLTLIATANQGSEATYESGFVIDKFPISRPNLTFSTLTVSNMSPEDSSIYLCSVEHGGDEAFFGQGTRLTVV.

This clone appeared a few times. The V call is TRBV5-5, the J call TRBJ1-4; unclear D gene. Trimming took off 0 bases at V and 8 bases at J, with 11 bases between the two ends. Germline V gene sequence: CDR1 SGHKS, CDR2 YYEKEE (reference sequence). The length of the CDR3 is 14 residues. The CDR3 sequence: CASSLARGGEKLFF. In DNA, the CDR3 is TGTGCCAGCAGCTTGGCCCGCGGTGGGGAAAAACTGTTTTTT.

This chain connects TRBV19 to TRBJ2-1, with D possibly being TRBD2 (7 bases). Germline assignment: CDR1 LNHDA and CDR2 SQIVND (reference sequence). Trimming took 5 bases from V and 2 from J, leaving 16 bases between them. This CDR3 comprises 16 residues. The CDR3 DNA is TGTGCCAGTAGTCTCGGCGGGGGCCACACCTACAATGAGCAGTTCTTC. It specifies CASSLGGGHTYNEQFF.

The V and J genes are TRBV7-2 and TRBJ2-1; 13 nucleotides match TRBD2. The germline V gene encodes CDR1 SGHTA and CDR2 FQGNSA. V shed 1 base and J 9 bases; nucleotides not matched to a gene: 9. The CDR3 is 17 amino acids. This CDR3 is CASSLGLAGGPDGEQFF. In DNA form, the CDR3 reads TGTGCCAGCAGCTTAGGACTAGCGGGGGGCCCCGATGGTGAGCAGTTCTTC.